What follows describes a single TCR beta chain. Its antigen is undetermined. This entry comes from a study of beta chain features in type 1 diabetes. Study-level points and caveats: When Type 1 diabetes patients were examined, their TCRB CDR3s proved moderately but significantly shorter in all four CD4+ subsets. VDJ junctions in type 1 diabetes patients carried more deletions and fewer insertions.

Every bit of the isolated RNA underwent reverse transcription, so sequencing read expressed TCRB transcripts. The protocol was immunoSEQ multiplex PCR, while the TCRdb copy is restricted to in-frame clones and leaves out a portion. Of more than 95,000 clones listed, under 30% are singletons. The CDR3 length is 12 residues. V dropped 8 bases and J dropped 4 bases, with 9 bases sitting between them. Germline CDR1 and CDR2: SNHLY and FYNNEI. Sequencing was performed on central memory CD4+ T cells from blood. The receptor was isolated from a young woman with type 1 diabetes. The chain recombines TRBV2 with TRBJ2-1; D is uncertain. The CDR3 DNA reads as TGTGCCAGCTCCACCAGTTACAATGAGCAGTTCTTC. Residues: CASSTSYNEQFF.